The rows below give T cell receptor beta chains drawn from one sample of a study of T cell responses to AZD1222 COVID-19 vaccine. The assay was immunoSEQ multiplex PCR, and TCRdb's table has in-frame clones only and misses some. The table lists fewer than 100,000 clones, roughly nine tenths of them singletons. This material consisted of peripheral blood, taken 28 days after the second AZD1222 dose. The origin of the receptors is an adult who received the AZD1222 COVID-19 vaccine. Each CDR3 is given with its conserved first and last residue. A D gene is named only where the DNA matches it firmly. Size is omitted from some rows. Given values are once, few, many or a class for expanded clones.

d_call	v_call	clone_size	j_call	cdr3_aa	cdr3_nt
-	TRBV29-1	-	TRBJ2-3	CSVEEELARVRTDTQYF	TGCAGCGTTGAAGAGGAGCTAGCCCGGGTACGCACAGATACGCAGTATTTT
-	TRBV28	-	TRBJ1-5	CASSEIRNQPQHF	TGTGCCAGTTCGGAGATACGGAATCAGCCCCAGCATTTT
-	TRBV9	once	TRBJ2-1	CASSVVARPTGSYNEQFF	TGTGCCAGCAGCGTAGTAGCTCGTCCGACAGGCTCCTACAATGAGCAGTTCTTC
TRBD2	TRBV27	-	TRBJ2-3	CASSFLASGGRGDTQYF	TGTGCCAGCAGTTTTCTCGCAAGCGGGGGGCGAGGGGATACGCAGTATTTT
-	TRBV29-1	once	TRBJ1-1	CSVGAGTIGAFF	TGCAGCGTTGGTGCTGGGACTATAGGAGCTTTCTTT
-	TRBV6-6	-	TRBJ2-5	CASLRDNQETQYF	TGTGCCAGCTTGAGGGACAACCAAGAGACCCAGTACTTC
-	TRBV7-7	-	TRBJ2-7	CASSRDQGYEQYF	TGTGCCAGCAGCAGGGACCAGGGTTACGAGCAGTACTTC
-	TRBV27	-	TRBJ2-7	CASSLSPVLSYEQYF	TGTGCCAGCAGTTTATCCCCAGTCCTCTCGTACGAGCAGTACTTC
-	TRBV30	once	TRBJ1-2	CAWSLSGPTGYTF	TGTGCCTGGAGTCTTTCCGGGCCGACCGGCTACACCTTC
-	TRBV12-5	-	TRBJ2-7	CASGNTGTYEQYF	TGTGCTAGTGGTAATACAGGAACCTACGAGCAGTACTTC